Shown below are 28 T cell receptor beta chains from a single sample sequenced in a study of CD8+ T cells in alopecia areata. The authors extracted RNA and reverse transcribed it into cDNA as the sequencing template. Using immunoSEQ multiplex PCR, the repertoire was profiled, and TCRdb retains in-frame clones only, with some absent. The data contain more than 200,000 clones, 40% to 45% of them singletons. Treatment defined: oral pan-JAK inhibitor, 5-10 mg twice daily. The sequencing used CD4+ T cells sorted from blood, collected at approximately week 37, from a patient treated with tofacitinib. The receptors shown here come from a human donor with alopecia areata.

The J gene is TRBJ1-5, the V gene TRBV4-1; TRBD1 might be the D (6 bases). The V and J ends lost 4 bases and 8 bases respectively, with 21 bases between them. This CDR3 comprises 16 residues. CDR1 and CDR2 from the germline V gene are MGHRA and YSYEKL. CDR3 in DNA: TGCGCCAGCAGCCCGTGGGGGCGCGGGGGAGGCGAGCCCCAGCATTTT. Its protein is CASSPWGRGGGEPQHF.

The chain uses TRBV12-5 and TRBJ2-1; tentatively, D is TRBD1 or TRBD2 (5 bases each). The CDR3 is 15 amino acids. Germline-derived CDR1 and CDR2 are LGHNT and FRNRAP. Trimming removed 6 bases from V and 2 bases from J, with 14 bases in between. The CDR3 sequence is CASGLGTPAYNEQFF. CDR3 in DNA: TGTGCTAGTGGGCTCGGGACGCCAGCCTACAATGAGCAGTTCTTC.

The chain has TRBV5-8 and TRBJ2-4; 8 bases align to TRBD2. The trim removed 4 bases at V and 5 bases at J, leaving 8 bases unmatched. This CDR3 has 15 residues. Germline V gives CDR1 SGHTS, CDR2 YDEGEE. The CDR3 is CASSPGGTPQNIQYF. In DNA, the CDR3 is TGTGCCAGCAGCCCGGGGGGGACACCCCAAAACATTCAGTACTTC.

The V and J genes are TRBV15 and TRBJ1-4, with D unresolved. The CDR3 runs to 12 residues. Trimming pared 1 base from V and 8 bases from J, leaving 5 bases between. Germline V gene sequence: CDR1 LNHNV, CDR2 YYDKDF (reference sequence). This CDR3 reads CATSRVSEKLFF. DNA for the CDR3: TGTGCCACCAGCAGAGTATCCGAAAAACTGTTTTTT.

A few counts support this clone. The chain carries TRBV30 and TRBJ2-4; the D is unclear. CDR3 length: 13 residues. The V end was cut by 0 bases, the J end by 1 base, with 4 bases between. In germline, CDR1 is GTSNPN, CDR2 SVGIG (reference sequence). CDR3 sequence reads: CAWSVGAKNIQYF. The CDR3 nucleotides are TGTGCCTGGAGTGTGGGGGCCAAAAACATTCAGTACTTC.

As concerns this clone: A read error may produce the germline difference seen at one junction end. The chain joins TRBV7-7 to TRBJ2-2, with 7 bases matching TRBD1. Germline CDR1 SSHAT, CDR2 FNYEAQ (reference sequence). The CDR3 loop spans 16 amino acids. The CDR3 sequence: CASSSIDRVDTGELFF. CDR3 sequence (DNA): TGTGCTAGCAGCTCAATTGACAGGGTCGACACCGGGGAGCTGTTTTTT.

The CDR3 is CAIRAGTEAFF. In nucleotides, the CDR3 is TGTGCCATCCGGGCGGGCACTGAAGCTTTCTTT. The J gene is TRBJ1-1, the V gene TRBV10-3; D call uncertain. Germline CDR1 is ENHRY and CDR2 is SYGVKD. With 8 bases removed from V and 4 bases from J, the gap between germline ends came to 8 bases. The length of the CDR3 is 11 residues.

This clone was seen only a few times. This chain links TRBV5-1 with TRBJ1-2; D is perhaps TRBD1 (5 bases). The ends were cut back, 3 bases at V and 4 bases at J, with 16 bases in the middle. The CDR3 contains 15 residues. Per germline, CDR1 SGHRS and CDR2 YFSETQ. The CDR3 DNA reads TGCGCCAGCAGCTCCTCGGGGCAGGGTGGCTATGGCTACACCTTC. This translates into CASSSSGQGGYGYTF.

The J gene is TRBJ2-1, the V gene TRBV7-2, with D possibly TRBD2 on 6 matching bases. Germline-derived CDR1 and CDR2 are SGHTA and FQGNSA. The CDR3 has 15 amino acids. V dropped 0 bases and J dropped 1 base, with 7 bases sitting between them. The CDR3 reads CASSLAAGSYNEQFF. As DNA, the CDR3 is TGTGCCAGCAGCTTAGCGGCGGGATCCTACAATGAGCAGTTCTTC.

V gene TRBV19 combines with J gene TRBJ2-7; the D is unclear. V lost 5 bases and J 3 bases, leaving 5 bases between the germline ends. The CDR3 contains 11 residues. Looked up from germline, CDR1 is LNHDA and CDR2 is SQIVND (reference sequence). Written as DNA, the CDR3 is TGTGCCAGTAGTGGAGTCTACGAGCAGTACTTC. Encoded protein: CASSGVYEQYF.

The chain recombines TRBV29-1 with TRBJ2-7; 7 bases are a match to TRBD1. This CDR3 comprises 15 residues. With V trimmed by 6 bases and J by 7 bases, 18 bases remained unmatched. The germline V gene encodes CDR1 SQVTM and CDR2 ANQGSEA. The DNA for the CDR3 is TGCAGCGTCCTCCCGACCGGGACAGTTCTGGGGGAGCAGTACTTC. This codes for CSVLPTGTVLGEQYF.

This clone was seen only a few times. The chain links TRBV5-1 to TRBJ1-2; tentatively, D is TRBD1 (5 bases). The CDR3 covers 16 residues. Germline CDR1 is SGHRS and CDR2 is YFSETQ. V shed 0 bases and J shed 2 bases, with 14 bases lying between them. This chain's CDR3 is CASSLVSRGPNYGYTF. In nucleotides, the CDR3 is TGCGCCAGCAGCTTGGTCTCGAGGGGACCAAACTATGGCTACACCTTC. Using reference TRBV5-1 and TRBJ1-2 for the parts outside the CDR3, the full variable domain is KAGVTQTPRYLIKTRGQQVTLSCSPISGHRSVSWYQQTPGQGLQFLFEYFSETQRNKGNFPGRFSGRQFSNSRSEMNVSTLELGDSALYLCASSLVSRGPNYGYTFGSGTRLTVV.

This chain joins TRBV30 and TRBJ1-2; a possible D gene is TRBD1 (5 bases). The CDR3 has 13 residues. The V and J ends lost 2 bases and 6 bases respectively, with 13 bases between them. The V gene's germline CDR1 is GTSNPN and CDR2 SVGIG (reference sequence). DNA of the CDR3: TGTGCCTGGAGTACCTCCCAGGGTAATGGCTACACCTTC. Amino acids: CAWSTSQGNGYTF.

CDR3 loop: CAWSRTTSRGELFF. The CDR3 nucleotides are TGTGCCTGGAGCCGTACGACATCTCGGGGGGAGCTGTTTTTT. The chain has TRBV30 and TRBJ2-2; D is uncertain. This CDR3 spans 14 amino acids. Between the trimmed V and J ends, which lost 3 bases and 8 bases, there was a span of 16 bases. The germline gives CDR1 GTSNPN, CDR2 SVGIG (reference sequence).

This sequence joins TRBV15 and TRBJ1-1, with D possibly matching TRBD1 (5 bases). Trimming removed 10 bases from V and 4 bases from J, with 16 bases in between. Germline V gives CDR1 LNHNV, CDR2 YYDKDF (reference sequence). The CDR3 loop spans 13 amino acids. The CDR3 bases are TGTGCCATCGCGGGGGACGGTGGCACTGAAGCTTTCTTT. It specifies CAIAGDGGTEAFF.

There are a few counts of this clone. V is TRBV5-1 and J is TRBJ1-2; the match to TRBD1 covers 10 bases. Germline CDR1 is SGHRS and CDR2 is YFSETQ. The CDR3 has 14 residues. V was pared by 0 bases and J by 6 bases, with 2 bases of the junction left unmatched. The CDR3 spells CASSLAGTGDGYTF. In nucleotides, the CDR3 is TGCGCCAGCAGCTTGGCCGGGACAGGGGATGGCTACACCTTC.

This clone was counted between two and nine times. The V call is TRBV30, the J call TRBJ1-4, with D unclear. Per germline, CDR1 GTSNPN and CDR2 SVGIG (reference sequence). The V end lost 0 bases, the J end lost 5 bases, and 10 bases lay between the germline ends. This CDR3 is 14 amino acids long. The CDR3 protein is CAWSVTGSNEKLFF. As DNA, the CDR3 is TGTGCCTGGAGTGTTACGGGGTCGAATGAAAAACTGTTTTTT.

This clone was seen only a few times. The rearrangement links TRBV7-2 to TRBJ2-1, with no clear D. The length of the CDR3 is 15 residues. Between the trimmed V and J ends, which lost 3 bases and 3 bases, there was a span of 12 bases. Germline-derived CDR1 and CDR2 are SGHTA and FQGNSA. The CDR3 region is CASSLRRVNYNEQFF. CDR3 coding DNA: TGTGCCAGCAGCTTGCGTCGAGTCAACTACAATGAGCAGTTCTTC.

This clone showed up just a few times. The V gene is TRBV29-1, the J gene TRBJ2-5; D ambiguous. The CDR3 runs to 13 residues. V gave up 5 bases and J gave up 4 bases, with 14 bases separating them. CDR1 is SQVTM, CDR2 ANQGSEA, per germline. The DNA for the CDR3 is TGCAGCGTTCATCCGGGTCGGGCAGAGACCCAGTACTTC. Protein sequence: CSVHPGRAETQYF.

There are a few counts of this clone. CDR3 sequence: CATSRAGAPDNEQFF. In nucleotides, the CDR3 is TGTGCCACCAGCAGAGCGGGAGCCCCTGACAATGAGCAGTTCTTC. The rearrangement uses TRBV15 and TRBJ2-1; D may be TRBD2 (6 bases). Germline values: CDR1 LNHNV, CDR2 YYDKDF (reference sequence). CDR3 size: 15 residues. V was clipped by 1 base and J by 5 bases, with 12 bases between them. Together with reference TRBV15 and TRBJ2-1, the CDR3 gives the full variable domain: DAMVIQNPRYQVTQFGKPVTLSCSQTLNHNVMYWYQQKSSQAPKLLFHYYDKDFNNEADTPDNFQSRRPNTSFCFLDIRSPGLGDTAMYLCATSRAGAPDNEQFFGPGTRLTVL.

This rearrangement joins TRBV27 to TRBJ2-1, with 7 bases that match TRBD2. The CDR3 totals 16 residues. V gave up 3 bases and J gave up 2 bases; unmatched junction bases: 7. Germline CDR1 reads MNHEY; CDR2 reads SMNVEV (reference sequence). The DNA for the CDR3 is TGTGCCAGCAGTTTGGAGCGGGGCCGCCCCTACAATGAGCAGTTCTTC. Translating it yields CASSLERGRPYNEQFF.

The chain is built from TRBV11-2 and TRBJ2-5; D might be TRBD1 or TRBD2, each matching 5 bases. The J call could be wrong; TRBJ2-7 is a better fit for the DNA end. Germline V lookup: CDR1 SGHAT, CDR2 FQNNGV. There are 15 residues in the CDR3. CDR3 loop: CASRQPGRSSYEQYF. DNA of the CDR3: TGTGCCAGCAGGCAACCGGGACGGAGCTCCTACGAGCAGTACTTC.

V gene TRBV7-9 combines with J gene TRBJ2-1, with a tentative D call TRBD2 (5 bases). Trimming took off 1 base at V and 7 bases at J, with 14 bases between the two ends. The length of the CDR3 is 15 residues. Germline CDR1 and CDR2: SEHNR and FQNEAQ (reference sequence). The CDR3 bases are TGTGCCAGCAGCTTAGTGACTCCCCGGAGGAATGAGCAGTTCTTC. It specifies CASSLVTPRRNEQFF.

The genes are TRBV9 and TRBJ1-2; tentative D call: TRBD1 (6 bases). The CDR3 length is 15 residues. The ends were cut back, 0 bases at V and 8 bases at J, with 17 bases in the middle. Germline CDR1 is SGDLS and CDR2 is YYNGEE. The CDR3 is CASSVVGAGTSGYTF. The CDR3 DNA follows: TGTGCCAGCAGCGTAGTGGGGGCAGGGACCTCCGGCTACACCTTC. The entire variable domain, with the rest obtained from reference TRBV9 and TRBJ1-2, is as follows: DSGVTQTPKHLITATGQRVTLRCSPRSGDLSVYWYQQSLDQGLQFLIQYYNGEERAKGNILERFSAQQFPDLHSELNLSSLELGDSALYFCASSVVGAGTSGYTFGSGTRLTVV.

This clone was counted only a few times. The CDR3 sequence: CSVERQGGNTEAFF. CDR3 DNA: TGCAGCGTTGAGCGTCAGGGAGGAAACACTGAAGCTTTCTTT. The gene calls are TRBV29-1 and TRBJ1-1, with a possible D match to TRBD1 (5 bases). Between the trimmed V and J ends, which lost 3 bases and 2 bases, there was a span of 13 bases. Germline CDR1 and CDR2: SQVTM and ANQGSEA. The CDR3 runs to 14 residues.

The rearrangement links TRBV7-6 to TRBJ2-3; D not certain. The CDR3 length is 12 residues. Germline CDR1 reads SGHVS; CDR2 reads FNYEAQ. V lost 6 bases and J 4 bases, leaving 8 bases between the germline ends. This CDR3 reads CASSPLPDTQYF. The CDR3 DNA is TGTGCCAGCAGTCCATTACCAGATACGCAGTATTTT.

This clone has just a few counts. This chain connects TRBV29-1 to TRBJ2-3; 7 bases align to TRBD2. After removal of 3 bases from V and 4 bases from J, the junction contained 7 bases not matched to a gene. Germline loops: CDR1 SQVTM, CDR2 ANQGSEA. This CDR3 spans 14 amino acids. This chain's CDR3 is CSVEGRGSPDTQYF. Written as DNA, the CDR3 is TGCAGCGTTGAGGGGCGCGGGAGCCCAGATACGCAGTATTTT.

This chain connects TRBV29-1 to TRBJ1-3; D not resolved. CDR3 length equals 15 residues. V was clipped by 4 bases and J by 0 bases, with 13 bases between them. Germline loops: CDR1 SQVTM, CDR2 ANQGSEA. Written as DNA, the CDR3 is TGCAGCGTTGTCGGCATCACGAGCTCTGGAAACACCATATATTTT. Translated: CSVVGITSSGNTIYF.